What follows describes a single TCR beta chain. Antigen unknown. The data derive from a study of T cells in Graves' hyperthyroidism and ophthalmopathy. Study conclusions and caveats: From stable hyperthyroidism, ophthalmopathy was set apart by a 13 V-J model. Model output signaled ophthalmopathy a median approximately 6 months ahead of onset.

Amplified TCR beta CDR3 regions came from RNA transcripts. The study used the HTBI primer set for a first-round RT-PCR of the TCR CDR3. TCRdb reprocessed the multiplex PCR reads via MiXCR and lists one record per CDR3 protein. The sample consists of 650,000 to 700,000 distinct CDR3 sequences, 15% to 20% of them appearing once. Trimming took off 7 bases at V and 3 bases at J, with 18 bases between the two ends. CDR3 length equals 15 residues. Germline CDR1 and CDR2: MDHEN and SYDVKM. The receptor comes from a man aged 45-60 years with Graves' hyperthyroidism. V is TRBV28 and J is TRBJ1-1, with D maybe TRBD1 (5 bases). The sequenced sample consisted of blood. CDR3 DNA: TGTGCCAGCAACCCGGGGGGGGGTATGCACACTGAAGCTTTCTTT. The encoded protein is CASNPGGGMHTEAFF.